These 8 T cell receptor beta chains were sequenced from one sample in a study of blood T cell repertoires in COVID-19. The table came from immunoSEQ multiplex PCR; TCRdb's copy has only in-frame clones and leaves some out. The sample contains about 270,000 clones, approximately 90% of which appear only once. Sample: PBMCs or T cells enriched from blood (not recorded which). The receptors were sampled from a man in his forties or fifties who had been exposed to COVID-19.

The chain is built from TRBV6-5 and TRBJ1-3; D unresolved. V lost 7 bases and J 3 bases, leaving 4 bases between the germline ends. This CDR3 is built from 11 residues. Germline assignment: CDR1 MNHEY and CDR2 SVGAGI. The CDR3 protein is CASTRGNTIYF. CDR3 nucleotide sequence: TGTGCCAGCACCCGTGGAAACACCATATATTTT.

In DNA, the CDR3 is TGCGCCAGCAAATGGGCGGGGACAGGGGGCCCCGGGGAGCTGTTTTTT. Translated, it gives CASKWAGTGGPGELFF. J is TRBJ2-2 and V is TRBV10-2, with 12 positions matching TRBD1. Germline values: CDR1 WSHSY, CDR2 SAAADI. V trimming: 7 bases; J trimming: 6 bases; junction bases outside the gene matches: 9. The CDR3 runs to 16 residues.

The J gene is TRBJ2-7, the V gene TRBV30, with 10 bases matching TRBD1. Germline CDR1 is GTSNPN and CDR2 is SVGIG (reference sequence). This CDR3 contains 15 residues. V shed 3 bases, J shed 2 bases, and the junction held 7 bases outside the gene matches. The CDR3 region is CAWRPTGGLTYEQYF. The DNA for the CDR3 is TGTGCCTGGAGGCCGACAGGGGGCCTGACCTACGAGCAGTACTTC.

The chain uses TRBV5-4 and TRBJ2-7; 10 bases align to TRBD2. The ends lost 4 bases at V and 6 bases at J; junction bases unmatched: 13. CDR1 and CDR2 from the germline V gene are SGHNT and YYREEE (reference sequence). The CDR3 consists of 16 residues. CDR3 coding DNA: TGTGCCAGCAGCCCTACTACTAGCGGGAAGTACCCCGAGCAGTACTTC. It codes for CASSPTTSGKYPEQYF.

The chain employs TRBV7-6 and TRBJ1-2; D is perhaps TRBD1 (5 bases). The CDR3 totals 18 residues. The ends were cut back, 5 bases at V and 0 bases at J, with 22 bases in the middle. Germline V gene lookup returns CDR1 SGHVS and CDR2 FNYEAQ. CDR3: CASSRDFTDPSANYGYTF. In nucleotides, the CDR3 is TGTGCCAGCAGCCGGGACTTTACCGATCCCTCAGCTAACTATGGCTACACCTTC.

The rearrangement links TRBV11-2 to TRBJ1-2; the match to TRBD1 covers 7 bases. Germline values: CDR1 SGHAT, CDR2 FQNNGV. The CDR3 sequence is 13 residues long. After removal of 3 bases from V and 4 bases from J, the junction contained 2 bases not matched to a gene. This CDR3 reads CASSFGTVYGYTF. CDR3 in DNA: TGTGCCAGCAGCTTTGGGACAGTCTATGGCTACACCTTC. The full variable domain, in which reference TRBV11-2 and TRBJ1-2 provide the parts outside the CDR3, is EAGVAQSPRYKIIEKRQSVAFWCNPISGHATLYWYQQILGQGPKLLIQFQNNGVVDDSQLPKDRFSAERLKGVDSTLKIQPAKLEDSAVYLCASSFGTVYGYTFGSGTRLTVV.

The chain is built from TRBV28 and TRBJ1-2, with D perhaps matching TRBD1 (5 bases). Germline assignment: CDR1 MDHEN and CDR2 SYDVKM. The CDR3 totals 12 residues. V dropped 6 bases and J dropped 6 bases, with 11 bases sitting between them. This chain's CDR3 is CASSFLRDGYTF. The CDR3 DNA sequence: TGTGCCAGCAGCTTCCTCAGGGATGGCTACACCTTC.

The chain is built from TRBV9 and TRBJ2-1, with 10 bases that match TRBD2. V lost 0 bases to trimming and J lost 6 bases; unmatched junction nucleotides: 3. The CDR3 sequence is 15 residues long. Germline CDR1 reads SGDLS; CDR2 reads YYNGEE. This CDR3 is CASSVVASGSNEQFF. Here the CDR3 DNA reads TGTGCCAGCAGCGTAGTTGCTAGCGGGAGCAATGAGCAGTTCTTC.